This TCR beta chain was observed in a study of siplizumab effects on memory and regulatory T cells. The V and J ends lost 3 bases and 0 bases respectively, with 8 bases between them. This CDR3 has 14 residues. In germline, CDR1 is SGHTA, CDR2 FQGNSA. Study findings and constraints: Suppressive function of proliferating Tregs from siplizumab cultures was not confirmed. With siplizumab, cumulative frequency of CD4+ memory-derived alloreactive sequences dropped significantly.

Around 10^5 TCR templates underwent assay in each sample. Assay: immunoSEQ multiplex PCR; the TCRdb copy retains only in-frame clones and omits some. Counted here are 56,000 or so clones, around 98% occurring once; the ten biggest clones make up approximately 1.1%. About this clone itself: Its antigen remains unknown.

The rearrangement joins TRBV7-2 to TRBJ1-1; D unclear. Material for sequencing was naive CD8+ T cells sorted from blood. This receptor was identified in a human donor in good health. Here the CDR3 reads CASSFLPMNTEAFF. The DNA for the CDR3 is TGTGCCAGCAGCTTCCTACCTATGAACACTGAAGCTTTCTTT. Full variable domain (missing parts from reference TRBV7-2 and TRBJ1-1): GAGVSQSPSNKVTEKGKDVELRCDPISGHTALYWYRQSLGQGLEFLIYFQGNSAPDKSGLPSDRFSAERTGGSVSTLTIQRTQQEDSAVYLCASSFLPMNTEAFFGQGTRLTVV.